A single sample is the source of the 3 T cell receptor beta chains below, sequenced in a study of regulatory T cells in long-lasting Graves disease. Noted time point: newly diagnosed GD, antithyroid drugs for less than 3 months. Scientists built the TCR library using RNA that was extracted from PBMCs. Libraries of TCR beta came from iRepertoire HTBI primers plus Arm-PCR of CDR3 regions. TCRdb reprocessed the multiplex PCR reads with MiXCR, giving one entry per CDR3 protein. The sample includes 350,000 to 450,000 distinct CDR3 sequences, 15% of them seen just once. The same data also contributed to another study, on T cells in Graves' hyperthyroidism and ophthalmopathy.

Sample: peripheral blood mononuclear cells (PBMCs), taken at new diagnosis, from a patient treated with antithyroid drugs. All receptors come from a woman aged 25 to 45 with Graves disease.

This chain links TRBV5-6 with TRBJ1-1; D is unclear. V was cut by 0 bases and J by 6 bases, with 15 bases left in between. The CDR3 loop spans 15 amino acids. Germline CDR1 SGHDT, CDR2 YYEEEE. The CDR3 sequence is CASSLGAQRNPEAFF. The CDR3 DNA reads as TGTGCCAGCAGCTTGGGGGCTCAGCGCAACCCTGAAGCTTTCTTT.

This clonotype came up a few times. The chain recombines TRBV20-1 with TRBJ2-4; no reliable D call. The CDR3 runs to 14 residues. From germline, CDR1 is DFQATT and CDR2 SNEGSKA (reference sequence). Trimming pared 5 bases from V and 0 bases from J, leaving 11 bases between. CDR3 loop: CSAPAPVAKNIQYF. As DNA, the CDR3 is TGCAGTGCTCCGGCCCCGGTAGCCAAAAACATTCAGTACTTC.

This clonotype has more than one count but fewer than ten. The genes are TRBV12-3 or TRBV12-4 and TRBJ2-2; 11 bases line up with TRBD2. This CDR3 spans 18 amino acids. V lost 7 bases and J lost 3; bases outside the gene matches: 13. This CDR3 is CASTQGASGRLYTGELFF. The CDR3 DNA is TGTGCCAGCACCCAGGGGGCTAGCGGGAGGCTCTACACCGGGGAGCTGTTTTTT.